This T cell receptor beta chain was recovered during a study of blood T cells in healthy people across ages. Study outcomes and limitations: Not knowing donor CMV status may have confounded expanded clonotype changes.

V lost 3 bases, J lost 0 bases, and 11 bases stayed unmatched. CDR1 is DFQATT and CDR2 is SNEGSKA in the germline V gene (reference sequence). The CDR3 sequence is 16 residues long. Concerning this clonotype: Its cognate antigen is unknown.

Together with a sample-barcoded 5' primer, a J-beta primer mix was included in a second PCR lasting about 7 to 11 cycles. From the 5' RACE reads, TCRdb called clonotypes with MiXCR, one entry per CDR3 protein. The repertoire includes 1.4 million or so distinct CDR3 sequences, 35% to 45% of them detected once, and around 4% sits in the top ten. Healthy Caucasians from Russia aged roughly 6 to 95 served as donors. This sequence joins TRBV20-1 and TRBJ2-7; 7 nucleotides align to TRBD2. This clonotype originated in a woman in her late teens or twenties in good health. Source material: blood. CDR3 nucleotide sequence: TGCAGTGCTAGGGATAGCGGGCCGTCTTTCTCCTACGAGCAGTACTTC. Its translation is CSARDSGPSFSYEQYF.